This T cell receptor beta chain was captured in a study of cytomegalovirus exposure and HLA in healthy donors. The CDR3 spans 15 residues. Germline-derived CDR1 and CDR2 are MRHNA and SNTAGT. The V gene end was trimmed by 6 bases and the J gene end by 0 bases; junction bases not matched to a gene: 4. PCR employed 60 Vbeta and 13 Jbeta primers. Libraries were prepared by immunoSEQ multiplex PCR; TCRdb keeps only in-frame clonotypes and omits some of them. The repertoire holds around 150,000 clones, with about 82% as singletons. The chain joins TRBV6-4 to TRBJ2-7; 11 bases align to TRBD2. The specimen was PBMCs. This sequence was found in a female donor in good health and CMV-seropositive. CDR3 loop: CASRGLADSSYEQYF. CDR3 DNA: TGTGCCAGCAGGGGACTAGCGGATAGCTCCTACGAGCAGTACTTC.